Sequencing of this T cell receptor beta chain was carried out in a study of cytomegalovirus exposure and HLA in healthy donors (dated by TCRdb to about 2017). In the study overall: An earlier analysis of some 620 of the donors reported around 280 Gb of sequence data and 117 million unique TCR beta sequences obtained from roughly 180 million T cells. Because of strong linkage in the cohort, 5 or 6 DR-DQ haplotypes were treated as single units for association and clustering. The study used immunosequencing to profile the T cell repertoires of around 600 subjects and linked those repertoires to cytomegalovirus serostatus. Among around 400 genotyped donors of the cohort, an average of about 220,000 unique TCR beta nucleotide sequences was sequenced per donor, of which about 19% were non-productive. The genetic ancestry cluster associated with self-reported Caucasian donors included 81% of the 300 to 400 genotyped donors. The study aimed to test whether cataloging public T cell receptors could reveal signatures of past pathogen exposure. A separate validation cohort of more than 100 different subjects was used in addition to the roughly 720-subject first cohort. Donor age, sex, ethnicity and CMV serostatus were collected together with the repertoire data. High-throughput TCR immunosequencing, statistical association of individual TCRs with disease status, and machine learning were combined to predict cytomegalovirus infection status. In the later analysis, no new phenotypic data were used to find candidate immune exposures; instead, reliance was placed on TCR beta sequences and their occurrence across donors. HLA typing covered class I and class II loci at four-digit resolution. In an earlier analysis of 550 to 700 of the donors, high-throughput TCR beta sequencing was used to judge whether each TCR beta V gene segment behaved as functional or pseudogenic. All discovery cohort repertoires had been generated using a single sequencing platform. Genome-wide SNP genotypes for about 55% of the roughly 670 donors were used in a later genetic analysis, which treated that subset as a discovery cohort. Typing coverage differed by locus: A, B, C, DRB1 and DQB1 were typed in roughly 620-630 donors, DQA1 in about 500, DPA1 in some 570, and DPB1 in roughly 450. To study patterns of TCR occurrence, a later analysis re-analyzed previously published TCR beta repertoires from hundreds of donors and added high-resolution HLA genotyping. An early release that covered roughly 600 HLA-typed donors contained approximately 300 gigabases of sequencing data and 65 million to 100 million unique TCR sequences.

About this clone itself: Its antigen specificity is not known. Base qualities are not recorded, but no much larger clone differs from it by a single base.

The CDR3, cysteine through phenylalanine, is 14 amino acids long. Just the 42-base CDR3 DNA is kept, in frame starting at base 1. Relative to germline, V is missing 6 bases and J is missing 1 base, with 5 bases of the junction outside any gene match. Sequences SNHLY (CDR1) and FYNNEI (CDR2) are obtained from the germline V gene. Broader findings and caveats from the paper: The sequencing pipeline was judged likely to have produced a cluster of highly shared sequence variants as a technical artifact. At a false discovery rate of 0.05, a later analysis linked approximately 18,000 TCR beta sequences to specific HLA alleles. Broadly in line with IMGT annotations, most TCR beta V segments showed up in productive rearrangements about 87% or about 30% of the time in an earlier analysis of a few hundred of the donors. Because HLA typing was missing for some donors at each locus, association tests included only the typed subset. Correlated functional status among segregating V segments might be attributable to linkage disequilibrium, but an unknown experimental factor could not be ruled out. An association between a missense DCLRE1C variant and V-gene and J-gene trimming of TCR beta chains was found in a later genetic analysis and replicated in an independent cohort. Because counts were too low, some 16 rarely observed V segments, including chromosome 9 orphons, were excluded from the earlier analysis of several hundred of the donors. Across donors, most TCR sequences were observed very rarely, whereas some public TCRs were present in many individuals. In a later analysis, most CMV-associated TCR beta chains were found to appear HLA-restricted, with HLA associations seemingly driven largely by CMV exposure. A further reported finding was that TCR beta sequences accurately predicted the HLA-A and HLA-B alleles for most subjects in the first cohort. In a later analysis, TCR association rates were found to vary across HLA loci, with the most associated TCRs seen for DRB1 alleles and the fewest for HLA-C alleles. Assigning TCR associations to individual alleles was difficult when HLA alleles, especially DR and DQ, strongly co-occurred. The authors suggested that the approach could potentially be extended to other disease states and immunological phenotypes. The classifier was reported to diagnose cytomegalovirus status with high specificity and sensitivity in both the original cohort and the validation cohort. A total of 150 or so TCR beta chains were listed by the study as associated with cytomegalovirus. Roughly uniform sequencing depth across donors was assumed in presence/absence analyses, although this assumption may not hold. In vitro tests confirmed that a few of the cytomegalovirus-associated TCR beta chains recognize cytomegalovirus antigens. Only TCR beta chains were sequenced in this cohort, and the absence of alpha or paired-chain data limited detectable features. Some IMGT-functional V segments, including TRBV6-2 and TRBV6-3, could not be told apart with the 87-base-pair reads, so those segments were excluded. Immune exposure information for the cohort was limited to CMV serostatus. In a later genetic analysis, fewer N-insertions in productive TCRs were reported among donors in an Asian-associated ancestry cluster than the roughly 700-donor mean. In a later analysis, HLA-associated TCR beta chains were found to be more clonally expanded and to have lower generation probabilities than equally common non-associated chains. A later analysis reported that several top co-occurrence clusters appeared linked to parvovirus B19, influenza, CMV and Epstein-Barr virus.

Library method: the immunoSEQ multiplex PCR assay. For the multiplex PCR, a mixture combining 60 forward primers for TCR Vbeta segments and 13 reverse primers for TCR Jbeta segments was used. The CDR3 region of rearranged TCR beta genes was amplified from genomic DNA with a multiplex PCR assay. Amplified TCR beta libraries were sequenced as 87-base-pair reads on the Illumina HiSeq System. For the original study's pipeline: Across the 500 to 700 repertoires, a later analysis counted roughly 77 million unique TCR beta chains, 9.5 million to 12 million of which were shared by at least two donors. A nearest-neighbor algorithm error-corrected the raw reads and collapsed the reads into unique sequences, merging closely related sequences to remove PCR and sequencing errors. V, D and J gene segments were assigned by aligning CDR3 sequences to IMGT reference sequences. For a sequence to be retained, a match of at least six nucleotides to both a V gene segment and a J gene segment was required. Rearrangements were called productive when the CDR3 lacked stop codons and stayed in frame with V and J; all others were non-productive. CDR3 was defined by IMGT convention, running from the second conserved V-encoded cysteine to the conserved J-encoded phenylalanine. The earlier analysis of about 570 of the donors excluded any sequence lacking an unambiguous match to a single V gene segment. In an earlier analysis of a few hundred of the donors, a V segment was called functional when productive rearrangements were above 56.7%, and segregating when the standard deviation between donors exceeded 5%. To diagnose cytomegalovirus status from the catalog of TCR beta chain sequences, a statistical classification framework was built. In a later analysis, TCR nucleotide sequences were compared against IMGT/GENE-DB human TR gene sequences so that V and J genes could be assigned. The TCRdist pipeline was used in a later analysis to assign CDR3 sequences and most-parsimonious VDJ recombination scenarios. In a later analysis, each TCR beta chain was defined by its CDR3 amino acid sequence together with its V-gene family, and reads lacking a unique V-gene family were excluded. In a later analysis, nearly 600 highly shared, low-generation-probability nucleotide sequences were removed to address suspected cross-contamination and a sequencing artifact. A later analysis calculated a clonal expansion index for each public chain from normalized within-repertoire ranks of inferred template counts. In a later analysis, generation probabilities were computed with a VDJ recombination model fitted to out-of-frame rearrangements, and the resulting probabilities were checked against IGoR. In a later analysis, TCR-TCR, TCR-HLA and TCR-CMV co-occurrence was scored with hypergeometric tests, and a repertoire-size bias correction was applied to TCR pairs. In a later analysis, false discovery rates were estimated by permuting HLA or CMV assignments 20 times. In a later analysis, co-occurring TCRs were grouped with DBSCAN, and TCRdist sequence similarity was added when clustering was performed within HLA-allele-positive subsets. Co-occurrence clustering excluded repertoires with fewer than 30,000 or more than 120,000 public chains, plus five with anomalous nucleotide sharing. TCRdb obtained this table from immuneACCESS and retained in-frame rearrangements with V and J assigned. These tables miss some clones; where compared with another copy, unresolved V genes account for less than half of the shortfall, and the remainder is unexplained. The D gene and trimming were derived from the DNA, and the V and J assignments and clone size from that table. The sample data list 55,000 to 65,000 clones, and 83% of these were observed just once. Clones ranked in the top ten supply 1.5% to 2% of the sample.

The cohort consisted of hundreds of healthy bone marrow donors. At the time of sampling, all cohort members were nominally healthy, though unrecorded immune exposures were likely present. CMV serostatus was recorded as positive for around 300 and negative for about 50% of the 666 cohort members, whereas no CMV serostatus was recorded for the donor in question. Every donor gave a peripheral blood sample, and the peripheral blood mononuclear cells from that sample were used for TCR beta sequencing. Genomic DNA was extracted from the blood cell samples with the Qiagen DNeasy Blood Extraction Kit. The sequencing sample was made of PBMCs. The chain is encoded by TRBV2 joined to TRBJ2-7, and 8 junction bases match TRBD1. This receptor was identified in a human donor in good health. The encoded CDR3 is CASSARTGSYEQYF. In nucleotides, the sequence is TGTGCCAGCAGCGCCCGGACAGGGTCCTACGAGCAGTACTTC.